Below are 5 T cell receptor beta chains sequenced from a single sample in a study of blood T cells in healthy people across ages. The use of a sample-barcoded 5' primer and a J-beta primer mix characterized a second PCR of 7 to 11 cycles. TCRdb redid the calling of the 5' RACE reads with MiXCR, one entry per CDR3 protein. The repertoire consists of almost 800,000 distinct CDR3 sequences, with about three fifths occurring once and the leading ten covering roughly 22%. Sequencing used blood. These receptors were collected from a young man in good health.

CDR3 DNA sequence: TGCGCCAGCAGCTTCATTGGGACAGGGAATGAAAAACTGTTTTTT. It codes for CASSFIGTGNEKLFF. This chain joins TRBV5-1 and TRBJ1-4; 9 bases align to TRBD1. V lost 2 bases, J lost 5 bases, and 4 bases stayed unmatched. CDR1 and CDR2 from the germline V gene are SGHRS and YFSETQ. There are 15 residues in the CDR3.

There are a few counts of this clonotype. This chain connects TRBV12-3 or TRBV12-4 to TRBJ1-2; D is undetermined. The CDR3 consists of 13 residues. Trimming cost V 2 bases and J 6 bases, with 10 bases left between them. CDR3 region: CASSLRQSNGYTF. In DNA form, the CDR3 reads TGTGCCAGCAGTTTAAGGCAGTCAAATGGCTACACCTTC.

This chain uses TRBV18 with TRBJ2-7; tentatively, D is TRBD1 (6 bases). The J call could be wrong; TRBJ2-5 is a better fit for the DNA end. Germline CDR1 and CDR2: KGHSH and LQKENI. The CDR3 spans 15 residues. The CDR3 sequence is CASSQIQGQGETQYF. CDR3 DNA sequence: TGTGCCAGCTCACAGATACAGGGCCAGGGGGAGACCCAGTACTTC.

This clonotype was observed a handful of times. This sequence joins TRBV7-2 and TRBJ1-2; possibly TRBD1 for D (6 bases). The germline gives CDR1 SGHTA, CDR2 FQGNSA. V lost 5 bases and J lost 5, with 27 bases in between. The CDR3 is 18 residues long. The CDR3 region has the DNA TGTGCCAGCAGCGCCCCATCCCAGACAGGCACATCGGCGTATGGCTACACCTTC. Translated, it gives CASSAPSQTGTSAYGYTF.

The chain is built from TRBV4-1 and TRBJ1-2; D gene unclear. The germline V gene encodes CDR1 MGHRA and CDR2 YSYEKL. This CDR3 contains 15 residues. Trimming took 2 bases from V and 7 from J, leaving 17 bases between them. The CDR3 sequence: CASSQNGVGRGGYTF. CDR3 DNA: TGCGCCAGCAGCCAAAATGGAGTAGGAAGAGGTGGCTACACCTTC.